This entry describes one TCR beta chain. The antigen is not known. This specimen belongs to a study of shared clonotypes between healthy human individuals. Study-level information: Per-donor plates numbered three CD4 naive, three CD4 memory, two CD8 naive and one CD8 memory.

Positive CCR7 selection of CD45RO-negative cells yielded the naive CD8 cells, and terminally differentiated effector memory CD45RA+ cells were excluded. This CDR3 has 17 amino acids. Germline lookup yields CDR1 SGHRS and CDR2 YFSETQ. The trim removed 0 bases at V and 5 bases at J, leaving 6 bases unmatched. Profiled with immunoSEQ multiplex PCR; TCRdb holds only in-frame clones, not every one. Of about 1,800,000 clones in the sample, about 95% were seen once. Study-wide results and limits: A generally larger estimated richness was seen in naive subsets than in memory subsets.

This sequence was found in a young man in good health. Sequenced input: naive CD8+ T cells sorted from blood. The gene calls are TRBV5-1 and TRBJ2-2; 11 bases are a match to TRBD2. Here the CDR3 reads CASSLVSSGGRTGELFF. The CDR3 region has the DNA TGCGCCAGCAGCTTGGTGTCTAGCGGGGGGCGTACCGGGGAGCTGTTTTTT.